The rows below give T cell receptor beta chains drawn from one sample of a study of blood T cell repertoires in COVID-19. The protocol was immunoSEQ multiplex PCR, while the TCRdb copy is restricted to in-frame clones and leaves out a portion. Among around 270,000 clones listed, more than 70% were seen once. Sequenced: peripheral blood. These receptors came from a woman between 50 and 59 years old with acute or convalescent COVID-19. CDR3s include the opening cysteine and the closing phenylalanine or tryptophan. Each record gives: clone size, D gene, J gene, V gene, CDR3 DNA, CDR3 protein. The D gene is left open where the match is weak. The listing skips clone size in some rows; elsewhere it reads once, few, many or a size class.

few NA TRBJ2-3 TRBV27 TGTGCCACCCAACCCGGTTGGCTAGTGCTTAGCACAGATACGCAGTATTTT CATQPGWLVLSTDTQYF
NA NA TRBJ2-7 TRBV24-1 TGTGCCACCAGTGATGGGGGCAGTTCCTACGAGCAGTACTTC CATSDGGSSYEQYF
NA TRBD1 TRBJ1-3 TRBV4-1 TGCGCCAGCAGATGCCCCCCTGGGACAGCGATCTCTGGAAACACCATATATTTT CASRCPPGTAISGNTIYF
NA TRBD1 TRBJ1-1 TRBV5-6 TGTGCCAGCAGTCGATTCGGGACAGCAAACACTGAAGCTTTCTTT CASSRFGTANTEAFF
NA TRBD2 TRBJ2-7 TRBV18 TGTGCCAGCTCACCCCCCGCGGGAGGGGGACCCTACGAGCAGTACTTC CASSPPAGGGPYEQYF
NA NA TRBJ2-5 TRBV2 TGTGCCAGCAGGACAGACCAAGAGACCCAGTACTTC CASRTDQETQYF
NA NA TRBJ1-1 TRBV29-1 TGCAGCGTCGACAAAGCTTTCTTT CSVDKAFF
NA TRBD1 TRBJ1-1 TRBV28 TGTGCCAGCAGTTCCTACCCGACAGGGATGAACACTGAAGCTTTCTTT CASSSYPTGMNTEAFF
NA NA TRBJ1-6 TRBV2 TGTGCCAGCAGTTCCCGCAGCTCCCAGAGGCCCCTCCACTTT CASSSRSSQRPLHF
NA NA TRBJ2-1 TRBV4-1 TGCGCCAGCAGCCAACGTAGCGGCCTCGAGCAGTTCTTC CASSQRSGLEQFF
NA TRBD2 TRBJ2-3 TRBV18 TGTGCCAGCTCACCGCCCCGACTAGCGGGAGCCACAGATACGCAGTATTTT CASSPPRLAGATDTQYF
NA TRBD1 TRBJ1-2 TRBV2 TGTGCCAGCAGTTGGACAGGGATGTCCTATGGCTACACCTTC CASSWTGMSYGYTF
NA TRBD2 TRBJ2-7 TRBV10-2 TGCGCCAGCAGTCTCTTTATGAGCGGGAGTAACGAGCAGTACTTC CASSLFMSGSNEQYF
few TRBD1 TRBJ1-1 TRBV5-1 TGCGCCAGCAGCACCCGGGACAGGGGGCGGTTAGTAGCTTTCTTT CASSTRDRGRLVAFF
NA NA TRBJ2-2 TRBV28 TGTGCCAGCAGTTTGTGGGAGGCGGACACCGGGGAGCTGTTTTTT CASSLWEADTGELFF
NA TRBD1 TRBJ2-7 TRBV5-1 TGCGCCAGCAGCTTGGCCCCGCCGGGACAGGGTTCGGGGGAGCAGTACTTC CASSLAPPGQGSGEQYF
NA NA TRBJ2-1 TRBV5-6 TGTGCCAGCAGCTTTATAAGTGGGAGCAATGAGCAGTTCTTC CASSFISGSNEQFF
NA NA TRBJ2-5 TRBV11-1 TGTGCCAGCAGCTCGCAGGGTCCAGAGACCCAGTACTTC CASSSQGPETQYF
NA TRBD1 TRBJ2-5 TRBV5-4 TGTGCCAGCAGCTTTGGGACAGGTGGAGAGACCCAGTACTTC CASSFGTGGETQYF
NA TRBD1 TRBJ2-7 TRBV28 TGTGCCAGCAGAACCGGGACAGGGACCCACGAGCAGTACTTC CASRTGTGTHEQYF
NA TRBD1 TRBJ2-5 TRBV27 TGTGCCAGCAGCCTACTCCGGGACAGAGAAGAGACCCAGTACTTC CASSLLRDREETQYF
NA NA TRBJ1-5 TRBV28 TGTGCCAGCATCAAGGGGGGGCCCTATCAGCCCCAGCATTTT CASIKGGPYQPQHF
NA TRBD2 TRBJ2-1 TRBV7-9 TGTGCCAGCAGCTTAGGGACTAGCGGGGTATACAATGAGCAGTTCTTC CASSLGTSGVYNEQFF
NA TRBD1 TRBJ1-4 TRBV19 TGTGCCAGTAGCAAATCCGGGACAGTACCTCGCGGTAATGAAAAACTGTTTTTT CASSKSGTVPRGNEKLFF
NA NA TRBJ1-3 TRBV5-1 TGCGCCAGCAGCTTGGTCGCAGGCTCTGGAAACACCATATATTTT CASSLVAGSGNTIYF
NA NA TRBJ2-7 TRBV3-1/TRBV3-2 TGTGCCAGCAGCCAAGACTACGGCGAGCAGTACTTC CASSQDYGEQYF
NA NA TRBJ2-5 TRBV6-2/TRBV6-3 TGTGCCAGCAGTTACTCAAGACAGGCATACGGGACCCAGTACTTC CASSYSRQAYGTQYF
NA NA TRBJ1-1 TRBV7-3 TGTGCCAGCAGCCTCTGGGGAGGCATGAACACTGAAGCTTTCTTT CASSLWGGMNTEAFF
NA TRBD1 TRBJ2-7 TRBV28 TGTGCCAGCAGTTTAAAACTCGGGACAGGCGAAACCTACGAGCAGTACTTC CASSLKLGTGETYEQYF
once NA TRBJ1-4 TRBV27 TGTGCCAGCAGACCTACTCAGGGCGCTTATTCAACTAATGAAAAACTGTTTTTT CASRPTQGAYSTNEKLFF
NA NA TRBJ2-1 TRBV6-6 TGTGCCAGCAAACTACCGGGACTTTACAATGAGCAGTTCTTC CASKLPGLYNEQFF
NA TRBD1 TRBJ2-6 TRBV27 TGTGCCAGCAGTTTGGCACAGGGGAGCTCTGGGGCCAACGTCCTGACTTTC CASSLAQGSSGANVLTF
NA TRBD1 TRBJ2-7 TRBV24-1 TGTGCCACCTCCCTGACAGGGTCCTACGAGCAGTACTTC CATSLTGSYEQYF
NA NA TRBJ1-2 TRBV15 TGTGCCACCAGCAGAGAAAAGGGGTCTTTTGGCTACACCTTC CATSREKGSFGYTF
NA TRBD1 TRBJ2-5 TRBV5-1 TGCGCCAGCAGCCCTCGACAGGGGGTTGGGGGGGAGACCCAGTACTTC CASSPRQGVGGETQYF
NA NA TRBJ1-3 TRBV25-1 TGTGCCAGCAGTCCGAGGACAGACCTCTCTGGAAACACCATATATTTT CASSPRTDLSGNTIYF
NA TRBD2 TRBJ2-1 TRBV5-1 TGCGCCAGCAGAGAACTAGCGGGAGGATTCAATGAGCAGTTCTTC CASRELAGGFNEQFF
NA NA TRBJ2-7 TRBV2 TGTGCCAGCGGAAGACATACCTACGAGCAGTACTTC CASGRHTYEQYF
NA NA TRBJ1-4 TRBV27 TGTGCCAGCCAAGGAGGGGCCGCAACTAATGAAAAACTGTTTTTT CASQGGAATNEKLFF
NA TRBD1 TRBJ1-6 TRBV5-1 TGCGCCAGCAGCTTGGGACAGGGGGATCGTGAGATTTCACCCCTCCACTTT CASSLGQGDREISPLHF
NA NA TRBJ1-3 TRBV27 TGTGCCAGCAGGCTACAGGGTTCTGGAAACACCATATATTTT CASRLQGSGNTIYF
NA NA TRBJ1-4 TRBV9 TGTGCCAGCAGCGCCCCCGAGTTTCTGGGGGCGCAGGACCGGCGAAAACTGTTTTTT CASSAPEFLGAQDRRKLFF
NA TRBD2 TRBJ2-7 TRBV3-1/TRBV3-2 TGTGCCAGCAGCCCCACGTTACTAGCGGGAGGGTCGGAGCAGTACTTC CASSPTLLAGGSEQYF